The clone carrying this TCR beta chain was counted many times. Genomic DNA, serving as template, underwent TCR beta VDJ and CDR3 profiling. TCRdb passed the reads through MiXCR, listing each CDR3 protein once. Among about half a million distinct CDR3 sequences listed, around 30% were seen once. The CDR3 is 15 amino acids. Germline loops: CDR1 SGHTA, CDR2 FQGNSA. J lost 2 bases, V lost 1 base, and 2 bases had no gene match. The sample originates from a study of CD8+CD57+ T cells in acquired aplastic anemia. Study as a whole: DNA per sorted CD4+ or CD8+ sample ranged 0.2 to 27.4 ug, averaging about 2.9 ug.

In patients chosen for sequencing, flow cytometry had shown CD8+CD57+ cell expansion. The chain joins TRBV7-2 to TRBJ2-7; 10 bases are shared with TRBD2. The origin of this receptor is a human donor with aplastic anemia. What was sequenced was sorted CD4+, CD8+, or CD8+CD57+ T cells (not recorded which) from PBMCs. This CDR3 is CASSLGSGRTYEQYF. Written as DNA, the CDR3 is TGTGCCAGCAGCTTAGGTAGCGGGAGGACCTACGAGCAGTACTTC.